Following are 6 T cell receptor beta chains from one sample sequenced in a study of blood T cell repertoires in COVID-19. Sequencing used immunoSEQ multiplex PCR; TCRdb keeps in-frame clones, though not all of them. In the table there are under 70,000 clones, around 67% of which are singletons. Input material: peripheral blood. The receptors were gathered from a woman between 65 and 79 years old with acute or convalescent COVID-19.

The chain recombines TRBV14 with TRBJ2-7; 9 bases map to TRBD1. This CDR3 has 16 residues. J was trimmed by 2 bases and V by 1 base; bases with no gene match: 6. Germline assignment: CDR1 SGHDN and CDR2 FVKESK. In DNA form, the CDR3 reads TGTGCCAGCAGCCAAGCCGGGACAGGGATCCCCTACGAGCAGTACGTC. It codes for CASSQAGTGIPYEQYV.

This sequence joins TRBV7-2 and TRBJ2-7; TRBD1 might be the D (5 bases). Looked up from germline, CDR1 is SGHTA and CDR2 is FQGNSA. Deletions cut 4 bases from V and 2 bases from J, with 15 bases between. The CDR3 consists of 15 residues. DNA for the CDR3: TGTGCCAGCAGCTCCCCCCGAGTGGGGCCCTACGAGCAGTACTTC. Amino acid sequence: CASSSPRVGPYEQYF.

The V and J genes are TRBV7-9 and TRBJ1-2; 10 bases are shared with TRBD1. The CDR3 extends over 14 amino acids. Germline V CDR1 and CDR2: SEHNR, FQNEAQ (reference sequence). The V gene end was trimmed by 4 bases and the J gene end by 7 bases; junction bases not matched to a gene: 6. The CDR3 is CASSSGQGQGGYTF. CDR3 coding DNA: TGTGCCAGCAGCTCGGGACAGGGGCAGGGTGGCTACACCTTC.

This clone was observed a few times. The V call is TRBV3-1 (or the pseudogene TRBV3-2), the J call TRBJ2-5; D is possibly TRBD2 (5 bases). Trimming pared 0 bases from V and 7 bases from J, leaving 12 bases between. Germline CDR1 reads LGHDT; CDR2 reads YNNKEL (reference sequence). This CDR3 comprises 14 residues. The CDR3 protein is CASSQDQGRGTQYF. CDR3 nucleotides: TGTGCCAGCAGCCAAGATCAAGGCCGGGGGACCCAGTACTTC.

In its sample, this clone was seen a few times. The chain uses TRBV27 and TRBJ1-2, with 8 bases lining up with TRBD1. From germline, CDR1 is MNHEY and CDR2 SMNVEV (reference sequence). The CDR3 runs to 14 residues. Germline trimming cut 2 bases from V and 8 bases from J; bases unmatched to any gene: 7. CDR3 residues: CASSLTRTGIGYTF. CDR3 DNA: TGTGCCAGCAGTTTAACCCGGACAGGGATCGGCTACACCTTC.

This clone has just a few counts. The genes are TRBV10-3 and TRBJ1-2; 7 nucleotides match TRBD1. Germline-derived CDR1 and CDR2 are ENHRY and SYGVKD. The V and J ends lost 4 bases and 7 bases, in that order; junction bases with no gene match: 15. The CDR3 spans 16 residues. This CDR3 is CAISGAAGQILTGYTF. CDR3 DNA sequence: TGTGCCATCAGTGGGGCGGCGGGACAGATCCTAACTGGCTACACCTTC.